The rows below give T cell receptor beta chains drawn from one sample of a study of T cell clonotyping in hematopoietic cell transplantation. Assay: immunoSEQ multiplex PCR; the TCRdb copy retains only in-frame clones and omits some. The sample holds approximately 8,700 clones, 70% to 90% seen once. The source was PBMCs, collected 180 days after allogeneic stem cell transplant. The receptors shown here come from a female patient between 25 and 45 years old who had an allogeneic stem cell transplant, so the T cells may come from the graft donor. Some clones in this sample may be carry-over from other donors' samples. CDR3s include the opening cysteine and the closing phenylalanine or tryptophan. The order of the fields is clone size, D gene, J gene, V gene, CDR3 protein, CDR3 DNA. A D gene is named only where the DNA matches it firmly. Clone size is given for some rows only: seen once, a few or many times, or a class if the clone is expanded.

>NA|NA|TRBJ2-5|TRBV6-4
CASSDSKTRGPEETQYF
TGTGCCAGCAGTGACTCGAAGACAAGGGGACCTGAAGAGACCCAGTACTTC
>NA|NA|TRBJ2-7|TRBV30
CAWMRKLRDYEQYF
TGTGCCTGGATGAGAAAACTCAGGGACTACGAGCAGTACTTC
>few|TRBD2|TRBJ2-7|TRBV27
CASSFLGRVNEQYF
TGTGCCAGCAGTTTCTTGGGGAGGGTAAACGAGCAGTACTTC
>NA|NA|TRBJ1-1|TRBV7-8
CASTDTLNTEAFF
TGTGCCAGCACCGACACCCTGAACACTGAAGCTTTCTTT
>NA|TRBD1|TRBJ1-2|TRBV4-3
CASSQTGGGGYTF
TGCGCCAGCAGCCAAACAGGGGGTGGGGGCTACACCTTC
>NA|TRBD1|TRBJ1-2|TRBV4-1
CASSQYQGAAYGYTF
TGCGCCAGCAGCCAATATCAGGGGGCTGCCTATGGCTACACCTTC
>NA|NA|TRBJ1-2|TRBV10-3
CAISESGRANNPHYGYTF
TGTGCCATCAGTGAGTCAGGCAGGGCGAATAACCCACACTATGGCTACACCTTC
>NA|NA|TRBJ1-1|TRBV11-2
CASSSTLMNTEAFF
TGTGCCAGCAGCTCCACTCTGATGAACACTGAAGCTTTCTTT
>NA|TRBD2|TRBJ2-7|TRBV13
CASSHGTSGLYEQYF
TGTGCCAGCAGCCACGGGACTAGCGGTCTCTACGAGCAGTACTTC
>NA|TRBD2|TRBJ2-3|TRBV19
CASSILAGDTQYF
TGTGCCAGTAGTATACTAGCGGGAGATACGCAGTATTTT
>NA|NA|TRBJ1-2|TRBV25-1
CASSEFFANSYGYTF
TGTGCCAGCAGTGAGTTTTTTGCAAACAGCTATGGCTACACCTTC
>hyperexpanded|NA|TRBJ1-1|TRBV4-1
CASSQIGTRGVEAFF
TGCGCCAGCAGCCAGATAGGGACGAGGGGGGTGGAAGCTTTCTTT
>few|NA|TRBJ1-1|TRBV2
CASSTDSPMNTEAFF
TGTGCCAGCAGTACTGACAGCCCCATGAACACTGAAGCTTTCTTT
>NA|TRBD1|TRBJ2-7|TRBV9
CASSVGDRGHEQYF
TGTGCCAGCAGCGTAGGGGACAGGGGCCACGAGCAGTACTTC
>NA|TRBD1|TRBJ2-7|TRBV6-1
CASSGQGNSGEQYF
TGTGCCAGCAGTGGACAGGGGAATTCGGGCGAGCAGTACTTC
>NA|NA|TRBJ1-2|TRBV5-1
CASSSQGYGYTF
TGCGCCAGCAGCTCCCAGGGCTATGGCTACACCTTC
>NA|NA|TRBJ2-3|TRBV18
CASSPGATDTQYF
TGTGCCAGCTCACCCGGGGCCACAGATACGCAGTATTTT
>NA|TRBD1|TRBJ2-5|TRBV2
CASNRGLEETQYF
TGTGCCAGCAACAGGGGGCTGGAGGAGACCCAGTACTTC
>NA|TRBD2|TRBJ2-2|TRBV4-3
CASSQLTSIGTGELFF
TGCGCCAGCAGCCAATTGACTAGCATAGGCACCGGGGAGCTGTTTTTT
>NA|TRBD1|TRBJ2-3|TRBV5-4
CASSSGQERDTQYF
TGTGCCAGCAGCTCCGGACAGGAACGAGATACGCAGTATTTT
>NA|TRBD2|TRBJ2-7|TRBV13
CASSRAGSGGATSYEQYF
TGTGCCAGCAGCCGGGCCGGTAGCGGGGGAGCGACATCTTACGAGCAGTACTTC
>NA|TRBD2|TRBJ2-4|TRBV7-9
CASSLAAWGGPAKNIQYF
TGTGCCAGCAGCTTAGCGGCGTGGGGAGGGCCCGCCAAAAACATTCAGTACTTC
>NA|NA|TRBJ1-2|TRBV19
CASSIGRGYTF
TGTGCCAGTAGTATTGGGCGGGGCTACACCTTC
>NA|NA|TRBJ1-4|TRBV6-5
CASSLSGQGGRKLFF
TGTGCCAGCAGCCTGTCGGGGCAGGGCGGTAGGAAACTGTTTTTT
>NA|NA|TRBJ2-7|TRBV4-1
CASSQDFRNEQYF
TGCGCCAGCAGCCAAGATTTCCGTAACGAGCAGTACTTC
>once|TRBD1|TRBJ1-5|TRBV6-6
CASSGTADQPQHF
TGTGCCAGCAGTGGGACAGCCGATCAGCCCCAGCATTTT
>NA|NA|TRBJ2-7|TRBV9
CASSHFVGEQYF
TGTGCCAGCAGCCATTTTGTCGGGGAGCAGTACTTC
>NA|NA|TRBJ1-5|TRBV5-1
CASSLDVDQPQHF
TGCGCCAGCAGCTTGGACGTGGATCAGCCCCAGCATTTT
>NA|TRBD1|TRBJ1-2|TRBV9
CASSPGQGVVMGYTF
TGTGCCAGCAGCCCCGGACAGGGGGTTGTTATGGGCTACACCTTC
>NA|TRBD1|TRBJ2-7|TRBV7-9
CASSSALTGAYEQYF
TGTGCCAGCAGCTCCGCACTGACAGGGGCCTACGAGCAGTACTTC
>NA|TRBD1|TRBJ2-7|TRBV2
CASTPTGSYEQYF
TGTGCCAGCACCCCGACAGGGTCCTACGAGCAGTACTTC
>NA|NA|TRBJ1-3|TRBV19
CASSLRTSFSGNTIYF
TGTGCCAGTAGTCTACGGACATCCTTCTCTGGAAACACCATATATTTT
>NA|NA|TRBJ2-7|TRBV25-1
CASSERGRASEQYF
TGTGCCAGCAGTGAACGCGGCAGGGCCAGCGAGCAGTACTTC
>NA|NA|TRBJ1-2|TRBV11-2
CASSSRTARSNYGYTF
TGTGCCAGCAGCTCGAGGACAGCGCGATCTAACTATGGCTACACCTTC
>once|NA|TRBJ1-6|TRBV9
CASSVRSGDGGPLHF
TGTGCCAGCAGCGTACGTTCCGGAGATGGGGGGCCCCTCCACTTT
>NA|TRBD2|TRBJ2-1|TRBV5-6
CASSLWYQRIAGLYNEQFF
TGTGCCAGCAGCTTGTGGTATCAAAGGATAGCGGGATTATACAATGAGCAGTTCTTC
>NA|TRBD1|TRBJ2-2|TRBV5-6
CASSFRQGAFSNTGELFF
TGTGCCAGCAGCTTCCGACAGGGGGCCTTCTCCAACACCGGGGAGCTGTTTTTT
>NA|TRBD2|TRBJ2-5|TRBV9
CASSVDGTRQETQYF
TGTGCCAGCAGCGTAGATGGGACTAGACAAGAGACCCAGTACTTC
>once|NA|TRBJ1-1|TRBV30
CAGGGAGNTEAFF
TGTGCCGGGGGGGGTGCAGGGAACACTGAAGCTTTCTTT
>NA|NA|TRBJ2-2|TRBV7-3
CASSLSLGVVPNTGELFF
TGTGCCAGCAGCTTATCGCTAGGGGTGGTACCGAACACCGGGGAGCTGTTTTTT
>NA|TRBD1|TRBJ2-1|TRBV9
CASSVHRDRNNEQFF
TGTGCCAGCAGCGTCCACCGGGACAGAAACAATGAGCAGTTCTTC
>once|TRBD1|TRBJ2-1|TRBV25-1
CASSPRQGRDEQFF
TGTGCCAGCAGTCCCCGACAGGGTAGAGATGAGCAGTTCTTC
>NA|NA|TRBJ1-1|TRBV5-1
CASSQQGKTEAFF
TGCGCCAGCAGCCAGCAGGGAAAGACTGAAGCTTTCTTT
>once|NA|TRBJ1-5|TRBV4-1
CASSQGGGATIFQPQHF
TGCGCCAGCAGCCAAGGGGGGGGAGCTACTATTTTTCAGCCCCAGCATTTT
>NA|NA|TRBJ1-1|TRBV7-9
CASSLYSTAEAFF
TGTGCCAGCAGCCTCTACTCTACGGCGGAAGCTTTCTTT
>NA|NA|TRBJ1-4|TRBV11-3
CASSATGWELFF
TGTGCCAGCAGCGCGACTGGGTGGGAACTGTTTTTT
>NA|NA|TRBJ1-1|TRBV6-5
CASAEARQSRGFF
TGTGCCAGCGCTGAGGCCCGACAGTCCCGTGGGTTCTTT
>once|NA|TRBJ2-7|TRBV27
CASSVRQVGYEQYF
TGTGCCAGCAGTGTTAGACAGGTGGGATACGAGCAGTACTTC
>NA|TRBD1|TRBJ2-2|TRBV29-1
CSGILGQGTNTGELFF
TGCAGCGGGATCCTGGGACAGGGGACGAACACCGGGGAGCTGTTTTTT
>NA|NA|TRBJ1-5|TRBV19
CASTRGLGQPQHF
TGTGCCAGTACCCGGGGTCTGGGTCAGCCCCAGCATTTT
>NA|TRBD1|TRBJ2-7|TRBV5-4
CASSSLDRSSSYEQYF
TGTGCCAGCAGCTCCTTGGACAGGTCTTCCTCCTACGAGCAGTACTTC
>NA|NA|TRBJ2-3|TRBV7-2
CASSLVGGTDTQYF
TGTGCCAGCAGCTTAGTAGGCGGCACAGATACGCAGTATTTT
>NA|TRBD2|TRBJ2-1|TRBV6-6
CASLGTSGPGEQFF
TGTGCCAGCCTGGGGACTAGCGGCCCTGGTGAGCAGTTCTTC